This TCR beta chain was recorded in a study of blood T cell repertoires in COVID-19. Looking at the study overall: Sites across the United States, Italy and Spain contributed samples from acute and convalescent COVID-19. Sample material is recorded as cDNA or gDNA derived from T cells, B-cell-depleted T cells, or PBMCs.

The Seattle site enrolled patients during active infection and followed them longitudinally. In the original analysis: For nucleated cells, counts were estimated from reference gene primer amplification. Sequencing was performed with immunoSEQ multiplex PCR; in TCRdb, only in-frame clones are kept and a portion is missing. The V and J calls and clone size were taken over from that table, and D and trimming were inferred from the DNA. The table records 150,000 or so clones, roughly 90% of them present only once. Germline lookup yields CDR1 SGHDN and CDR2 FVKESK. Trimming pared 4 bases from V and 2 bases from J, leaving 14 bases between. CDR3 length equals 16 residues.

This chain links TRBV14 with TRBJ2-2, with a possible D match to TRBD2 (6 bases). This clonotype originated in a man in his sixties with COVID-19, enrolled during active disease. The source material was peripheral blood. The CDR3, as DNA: TGTGCCAGCAGCCGCTGGGAGGCCGGTAACACCGGGGAGCTGTTTTTT. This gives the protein CASSRWEAGNTGELFF. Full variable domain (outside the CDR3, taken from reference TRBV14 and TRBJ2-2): EAGVTQFPSHSVIEKGQTVTLRCDPISGHDNLYWYRRVMGKEIKFLLHFVKESKQDESGMPNNRFLAERTGGTYSTLKVQPAELEDSGVYFCASSRWEAGNTGELFFGEGSRLTVL.